Each of the 2 T cell receptor beta chains below was sequenced from the same sample in a study of blood T cell repertoires in COVID-19. The protocol was immunoSEQ multiplex PCR, while the TCRdb copy is restricted to in-frame clones and leaves out a portion. Of approximately 89,000 clones listed, 80% are singletons. The sequenced sample consisted of peripheral blood. The source is a human donor in a cohort sampled during active COVID-19.

The V gene is TRBV5-4, the J gene TRBJ1-5; D is unclear. V was clipped by 0 bases and J by 0 bases, with 7 bases between them. The CDR3 runs 15 residues. The germline V gene has CDR1 SGHNT and CDR2 YYREEE (reference sequence). The CDR3 DNA reads as TGTGCCAGCAGCTTGGGAGGGTATAGCAATCAGCCCCAGCATTTT. Translating gives CASSLGGYSNQPQHF.

This chain links TRBV14 with TRBJ2-2; tentative D call: TRBD1 (6 bases). The CDR3 sequence is 15 residues long. In germline, CDR1 is SGHDN, CDR2 FVKESK. Trimming pared 6 bases from V and 1 base from J, leaving 12 bases between. The CDR3 DNA sequence: TGTGCCAGCAGACCACAGGGTTTGAACACCGGGGAGCTGTTTTTT. It yields the protein CASRPQGLNTGELFF. Full variable domain (remainder filled in from reference TRBV14 and TRBJ2-2): EAGVTQFPSHSVIEKGQTVTLRCDPISGHDNLYWYRRVMGKEIKFLLHFVKESKQDESGMPNNRFLAERTGGTYSTLKVQPAELEDSGVYFCASRPQGLNTGELFFGEGSRLTVL.